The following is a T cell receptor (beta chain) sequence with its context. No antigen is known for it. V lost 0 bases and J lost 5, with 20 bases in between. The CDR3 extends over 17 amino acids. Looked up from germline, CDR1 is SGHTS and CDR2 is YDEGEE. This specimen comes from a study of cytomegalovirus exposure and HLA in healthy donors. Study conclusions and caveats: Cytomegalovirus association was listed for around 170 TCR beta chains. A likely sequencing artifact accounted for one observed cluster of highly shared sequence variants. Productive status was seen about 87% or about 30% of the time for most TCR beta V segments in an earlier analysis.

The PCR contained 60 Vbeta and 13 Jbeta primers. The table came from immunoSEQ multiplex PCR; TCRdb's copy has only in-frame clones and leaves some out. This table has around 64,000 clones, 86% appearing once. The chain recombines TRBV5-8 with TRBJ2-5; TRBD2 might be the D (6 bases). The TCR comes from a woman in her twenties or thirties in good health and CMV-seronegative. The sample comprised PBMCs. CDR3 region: CASSLGLATRSGETQYF. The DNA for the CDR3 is TGTGCCAGCAGCTTGGGTCTAGCGACCCGATCGGGGGAGACCCAGTACTTC.